A selection of T cell receptor beta chains follows, all from one sample in a study of response to subunit inactivated influenza vaccine. TCRdb re-derived calls from the RT-PCR reads in MiXCR, one entry per CDR3 protein. The profile covers some 640,000 distinct CDR3 sequences, with about 15% appearing a single time and around 7% taken by the ten largest. The material was PBMCs from blood, obtained 14 to 15 days before vaccination. The receptors shown here come from a man aged 50 to 59 who received an inactivated influenza vaccine. Both conserved end residues are part of each CDR3.

TRBV18	TRBJ1-2	CASSPTGEYGYTF
TRBV28	TRBJ2-7	CASSSRGGVHYEQYF
TRBV20-1	TRBJ2-3	CSASHPGQGVNTQYF
TRBV12-3/TRBV12-4	TRBJ1-1	CASSFNRVGAFF
TRBV25-1	TRBJ1-6	CASRGDRVLNSPLHF
TRBV5-1	TRBJ1-1	CASSALAGAATEAFF
TRBV12-3/TRBV12-4	TRBJ1-1	CASSFRRSDTEAFF
TRBV15	TRBJ1-6	CATSRANNSPLHF
TRBV2	TRBJ2-7	CASSFGTEQYF
TRBV29-1	TRBJ2-3	CSVDSGRRTDTQYF
TRBV5-1	TRBJ2-5	CASSWRTLETQYF
TRBV7-9	TRBJ2-3	CASSSGGGSTTDTQYF
TRBV28	TRBJ2-7	CASTLGTSGSREQYF
TRBV20-1	TRBJ2-3	CSADSTSSTDTQYF
TRBV4-3	TRBJ1-4	CASSQAITGATNEKLFF
TRBV19	TRBJ2-4	CASSDSYAKNIQYF
TRBV4-3	TRBJ2-1	CASSQGPSGSPSYNEQFF
TRBV10-3	TRBJ2-5	CAIRGTPVETQYF
TRBV7-9	TRBJ2-1	CASSLSAGVANEQFF
TRBV7-2	TRBJ2-7	CASSLATGAGSYEQYF
TRBV12-3/TRBV12-4	TRBJ1-2	CASSPTGAVYGYTF
TRBV28	TRBJ2-2	CASSSGLAAGELFF
TRBV5-1	TRBJ1-1	CASSFESYTEAFF
TRBV20-1	TRBJ2-3	CSAPTGGATDTQYF
TRBV20-1	TRBJ2-2	CSARNRARELFF
TRBV30	TRBJ1-2	CAWSGGFYGYTF
TRBV20-1	TRBJ2-7	CSARPGAGAFYEQYF
TRBV13	TRBJ1-4	CASSIARAGEKLFF
TRBV7-2	TRBJ2-7	CASSPGLAGLGYEQYF
TRBV25-1	TRBJ2-1	CASSEVGTVNEQFF
TRBV20-1	TRBJ2-1	CSAQGTSGGLMEQFF
TRBV20-1	TRBJ1-1	CSARVIEAFF
TRBV20-1	TRBJ2-6	CSARDVAAGANVLTF
TRBV20-1	TRBJ2-5	CSAMRFQETQYF
TRBV6-1	TRBJ2-7	CASRFGTSGASAYEQYF
TRBV7-2	TRBJ1-4	CASSSQGPHEKLFF
TRBV4-2	TRBJ2-7	CASSQDLTGGPGSEQYF
TRBV12-3/TRBV12-4	TRBJ1-1	CASSRGNTEAFF
TRBV20-1	TRBJ1-5	CSARRRPGRNQPQHF
TRBV28	TRBJ2-1	CASRDSTKQYNEQFF
TRBV6-5	TRBJ1-3	CASSYSRGFGNTIYF
TRBV5-6	TRBJ2-7	CASSGGQTIIYEQYF
TRBV12-3/TRBV12-4	TRBJ1-2	CASSLWGSHSYTF
TRBV4-3	TRBJ2-6	CASSQDRGPGASVLTF
TRBV7-2	TRBJ2-1	CASSFSGGGDEQFF
TRBV6-1	TRBJ1-4	CASSPEHLTEKLFF
TRBV10-3	TRBJ2-1	CAIMTEDYNEQFF
TRBV11-2	TRBJ2-2	CASSSARGTSGRAGELFF
TRBV2	TRBJ2-3	CASSARGSGAVDTQYF
TRBV20-1	TRBJ2-4	CSAREEKGVLAKNIQYF
TRBV11-3	TRBJ2-2	CASSLDRGTTGELFF
TRBV7-2	TRBJ1-1	CASSLSGGGNTEAFF
TRBV28	TRBJ2-6	CASRSDSVTNVLTF
TRBV5-5	TRBJ2-3	CASSPDYNTDTQYF
TRBV2	TRBJ2-1	CASSGLVATWQFF